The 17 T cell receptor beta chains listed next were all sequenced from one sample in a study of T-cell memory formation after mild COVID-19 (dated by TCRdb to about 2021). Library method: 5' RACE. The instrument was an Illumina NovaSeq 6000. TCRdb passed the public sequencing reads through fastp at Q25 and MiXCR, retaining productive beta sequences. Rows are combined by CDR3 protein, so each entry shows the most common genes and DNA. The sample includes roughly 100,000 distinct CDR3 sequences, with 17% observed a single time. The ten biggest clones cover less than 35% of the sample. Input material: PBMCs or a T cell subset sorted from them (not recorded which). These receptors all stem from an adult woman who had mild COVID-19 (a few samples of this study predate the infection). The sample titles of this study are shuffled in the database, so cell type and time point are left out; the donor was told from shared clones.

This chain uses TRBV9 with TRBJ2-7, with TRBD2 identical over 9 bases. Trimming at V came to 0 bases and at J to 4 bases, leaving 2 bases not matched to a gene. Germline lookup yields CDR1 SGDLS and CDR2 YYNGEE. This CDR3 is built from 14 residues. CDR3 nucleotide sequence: TGTGCCAGCAGCGTAGGTACTAGCGGGTACGAGCAGTACTTC. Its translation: CASSVGTSGYEQYF.

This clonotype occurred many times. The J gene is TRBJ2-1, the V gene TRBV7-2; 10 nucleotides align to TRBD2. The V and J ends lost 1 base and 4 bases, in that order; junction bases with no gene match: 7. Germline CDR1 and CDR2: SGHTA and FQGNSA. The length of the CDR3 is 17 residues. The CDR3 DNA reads TGTGCCAGCAGCTTAGTAGGTAGCGGGGGGCTTTACAATGAGCAGTTCTTC. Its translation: CASSLVGSGGLYNEQFF.

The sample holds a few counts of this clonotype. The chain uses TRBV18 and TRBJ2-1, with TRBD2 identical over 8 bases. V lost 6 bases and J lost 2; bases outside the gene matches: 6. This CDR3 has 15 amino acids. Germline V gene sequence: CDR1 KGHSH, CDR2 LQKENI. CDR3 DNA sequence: TGTGCCAGCTCCCCAGTAGCGGGGACCTACAATGAGCAGTTCTTC. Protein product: CASSPVAGTYNEQFF.

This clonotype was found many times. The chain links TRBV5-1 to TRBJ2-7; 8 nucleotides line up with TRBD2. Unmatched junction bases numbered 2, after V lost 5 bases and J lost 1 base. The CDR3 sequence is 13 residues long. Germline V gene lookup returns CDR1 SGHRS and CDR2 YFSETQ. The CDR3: CASRLAESYEQYF. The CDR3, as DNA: TGCGCCAGCAGACTAGCGGAGTCCTACGAGCAGTACTTC.

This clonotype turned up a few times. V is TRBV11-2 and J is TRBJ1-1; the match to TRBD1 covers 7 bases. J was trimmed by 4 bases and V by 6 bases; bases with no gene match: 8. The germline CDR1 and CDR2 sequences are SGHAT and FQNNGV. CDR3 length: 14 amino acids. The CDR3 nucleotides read TGTGCCAGCAGACTTTCGAAGGGGGCCACTGAAGCTTTCTTT. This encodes CASRLSKGATEAFF.

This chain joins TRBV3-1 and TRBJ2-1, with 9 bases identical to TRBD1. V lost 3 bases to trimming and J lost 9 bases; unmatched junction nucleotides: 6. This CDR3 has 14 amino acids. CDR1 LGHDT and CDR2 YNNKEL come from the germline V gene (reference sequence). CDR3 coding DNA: TGTGCCAGCAGCCAGGAGGGACAGGGTGGTGAGCAGTTCTTC. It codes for CASSQEGQGGEQFF.

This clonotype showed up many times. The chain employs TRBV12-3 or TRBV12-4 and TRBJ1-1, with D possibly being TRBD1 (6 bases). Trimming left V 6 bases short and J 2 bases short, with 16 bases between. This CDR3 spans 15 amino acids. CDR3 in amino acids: CASRLLQGSNTEAFF. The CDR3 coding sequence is TGTGCCAGCAGATTGCTACAGGGTAGTAACACTGAAGCTTTCTTT.

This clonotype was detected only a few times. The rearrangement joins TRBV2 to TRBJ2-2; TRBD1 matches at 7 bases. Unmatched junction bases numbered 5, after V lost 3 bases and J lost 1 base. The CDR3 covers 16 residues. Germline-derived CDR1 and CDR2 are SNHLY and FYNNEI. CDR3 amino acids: CASSDYRDRNTGELFF. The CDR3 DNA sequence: TGTGCCAGCAGTGATTACCGGGACAGGAACACCGGGGAGCTGTTTTTT. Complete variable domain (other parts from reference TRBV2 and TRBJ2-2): EPEVTQTPSHQVTQMGQEVILRCVPISNHLYFYWYRQILGQKVEFLVSFYNNEISEKSEIFDDQFSVERPDGSNFTLKIRSTKLEDSAMYFCASSDYRDRNTGELFFGEGSRLTVL.

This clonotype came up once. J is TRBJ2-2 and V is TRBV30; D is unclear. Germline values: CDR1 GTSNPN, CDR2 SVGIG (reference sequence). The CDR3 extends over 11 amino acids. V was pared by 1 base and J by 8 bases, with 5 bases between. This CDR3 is CAWSALGELFF. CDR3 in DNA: TGTGCCTGGAGTGCTCTGGGGGAGCTGTTTTTT. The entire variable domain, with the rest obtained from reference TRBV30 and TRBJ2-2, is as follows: SQTIHQWPATLVQPVGSPLSLECTVEGTSNPNLYWYRQAAGRGLQLLFYSVGIGQISSEVPQNLSASRPQDRQFILSSKKLLLSDSGFYLCAWSALGELFFGEGSRLTVL.

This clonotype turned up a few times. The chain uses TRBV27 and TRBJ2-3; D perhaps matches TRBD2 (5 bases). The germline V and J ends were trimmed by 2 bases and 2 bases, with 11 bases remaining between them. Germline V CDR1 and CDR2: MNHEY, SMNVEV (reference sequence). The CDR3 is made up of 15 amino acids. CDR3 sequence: CASSLGAANTDTQYF. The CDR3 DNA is TGTGCCAGCAGTTTAGGAGCGGCGAACACAGATACGCAGTATTTT.

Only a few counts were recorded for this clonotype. The CDR3 bases are TGCAGTGCTAGAGATAACGTCGACAGGGGGACGAGGGTGGCTGAAGCTTTCTTT. Translating it yields CSARDNVDRGTRVAEAFF. The genes are TRBV20-1 and TRBJ1-1; 9 bases agree with TRBD1. Per the germline V gene, CDR1 is DFQATT and CDR2 is SNEGSKA (reference sequence). The CDR3 is made up of 18 amino acids. Trimming at V came to 0 bases and at J to 6 bases, leaving 17 bases not matched to a gene.

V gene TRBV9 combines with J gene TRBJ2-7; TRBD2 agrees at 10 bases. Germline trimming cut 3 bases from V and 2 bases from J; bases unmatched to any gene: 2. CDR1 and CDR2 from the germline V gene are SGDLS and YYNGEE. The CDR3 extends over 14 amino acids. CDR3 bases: TGTGCCAGCAGCGCCGGGACTAGCGCCTACGAGCAGTACTTC. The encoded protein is CASSAGTSAYEQYF.

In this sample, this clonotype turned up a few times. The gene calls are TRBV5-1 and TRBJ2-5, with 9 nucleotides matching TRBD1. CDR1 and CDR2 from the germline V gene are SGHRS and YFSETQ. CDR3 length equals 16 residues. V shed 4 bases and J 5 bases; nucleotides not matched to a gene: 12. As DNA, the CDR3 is TGCGCCAGCAGCGCGACACAGGGGGCGAGGGGGGAGACCCAGTACTTC. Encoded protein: CASSATQGARGETQYF.

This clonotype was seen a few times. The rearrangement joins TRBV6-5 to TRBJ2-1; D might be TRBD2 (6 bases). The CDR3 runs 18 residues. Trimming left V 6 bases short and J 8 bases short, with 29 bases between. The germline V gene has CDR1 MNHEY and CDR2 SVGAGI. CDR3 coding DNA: TGTGCCAGCAGAACAGTAGGGGAAGTTTGGGGAGGACCGCATGAGCAGTTCTTC. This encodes CASRTVGEVWGGPHEQFF.

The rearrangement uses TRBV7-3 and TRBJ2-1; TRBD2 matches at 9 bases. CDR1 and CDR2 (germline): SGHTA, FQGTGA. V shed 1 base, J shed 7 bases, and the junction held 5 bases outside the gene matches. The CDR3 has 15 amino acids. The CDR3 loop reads CASSLSGGAWNEQFF. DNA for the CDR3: TGTGCCAGCAGCTTAAGCGGGGGGGCTTGGAATGAGCAGTTCTTC.

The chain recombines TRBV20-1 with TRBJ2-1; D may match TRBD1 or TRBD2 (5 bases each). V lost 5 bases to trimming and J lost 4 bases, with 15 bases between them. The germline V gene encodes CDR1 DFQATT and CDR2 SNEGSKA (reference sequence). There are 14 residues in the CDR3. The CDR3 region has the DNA TGCAGTGCTCCCTTGGGGGATGTGTACAATGAGCAGTTCTTC. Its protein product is CSAPLGDVYNEQFF.

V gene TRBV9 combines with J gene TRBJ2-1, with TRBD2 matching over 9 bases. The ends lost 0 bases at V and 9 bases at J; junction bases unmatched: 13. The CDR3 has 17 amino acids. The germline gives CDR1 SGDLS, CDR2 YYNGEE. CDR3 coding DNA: TGTGCCAGCAGCGTAGAGTCTAGCGGGATCCTTTCGGGTGAGCAGTTCTTC. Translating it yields CASSVESSGILSGEQFF.